This T cell receptor beta chain was sequenced in a study of OX40 agonist ivuxolimab in advanced cancers. Data came from immunoSEQ multiplex PCR; TCRdb stores just in-frame clones and leaves some out. Here the sample spans tens of thousands of clones, about 83% being singletons. The CDR3 consists of 16 residues. The V gene end was trimmed by 0 bases and the J gene end by 2 bases; junction bases not matched to a gene: 7. In germline, CDR1 is SGHRS, CDR2 YFSETQ. The V call is TRBV5-1, the J call TRBJ1-2; TRBD1 matches at 7 bases. Sample: CD4+ or CD8+ T cells sorted from blood, taken in a trial of the OX40 agonist ivuxolimab. This sequence originates from an adult with an advanced solid tumor such as melanoma, head and neck, liver or kidney cancer. The CDR3, as DNA: TGCGCCAGCAGCTTGGGAACCGGGACAGTCAACTATGGCTACACCTTC. It codes for CASSLGTGTVNYGYTF.